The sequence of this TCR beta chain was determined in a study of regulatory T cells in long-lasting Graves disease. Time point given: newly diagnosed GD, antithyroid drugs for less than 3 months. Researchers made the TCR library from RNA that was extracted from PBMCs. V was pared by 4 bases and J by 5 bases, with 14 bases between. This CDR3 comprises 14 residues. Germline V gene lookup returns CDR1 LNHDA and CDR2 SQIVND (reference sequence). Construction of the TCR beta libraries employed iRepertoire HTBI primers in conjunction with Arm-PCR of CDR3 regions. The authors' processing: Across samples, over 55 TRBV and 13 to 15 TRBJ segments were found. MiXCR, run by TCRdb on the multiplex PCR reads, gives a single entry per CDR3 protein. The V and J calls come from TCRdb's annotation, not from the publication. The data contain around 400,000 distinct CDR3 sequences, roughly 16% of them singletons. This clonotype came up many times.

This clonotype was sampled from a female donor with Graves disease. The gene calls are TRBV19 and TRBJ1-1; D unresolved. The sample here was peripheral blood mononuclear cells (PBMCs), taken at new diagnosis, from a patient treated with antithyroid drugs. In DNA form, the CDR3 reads TGTGCCAGTAGTACACAGTGGGGTGGAACTGAAGCTTTCTTT. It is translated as CASSTQWGGTEAFF.